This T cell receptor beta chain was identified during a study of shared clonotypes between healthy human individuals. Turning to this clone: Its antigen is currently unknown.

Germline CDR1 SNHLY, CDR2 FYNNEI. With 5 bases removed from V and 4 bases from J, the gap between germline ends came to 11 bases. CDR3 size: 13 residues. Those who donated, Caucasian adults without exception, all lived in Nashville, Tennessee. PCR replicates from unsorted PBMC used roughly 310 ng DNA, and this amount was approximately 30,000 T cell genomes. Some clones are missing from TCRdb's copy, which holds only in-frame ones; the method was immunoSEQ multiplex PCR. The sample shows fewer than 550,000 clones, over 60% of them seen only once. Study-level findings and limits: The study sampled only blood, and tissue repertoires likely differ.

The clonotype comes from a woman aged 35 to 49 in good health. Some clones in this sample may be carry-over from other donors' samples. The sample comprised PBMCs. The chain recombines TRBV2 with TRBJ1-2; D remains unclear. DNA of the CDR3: TGTGCCAGCAGTTCCATTCATTCCTATGGCTACACCTTC. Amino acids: CASSSIHSYGYTF.